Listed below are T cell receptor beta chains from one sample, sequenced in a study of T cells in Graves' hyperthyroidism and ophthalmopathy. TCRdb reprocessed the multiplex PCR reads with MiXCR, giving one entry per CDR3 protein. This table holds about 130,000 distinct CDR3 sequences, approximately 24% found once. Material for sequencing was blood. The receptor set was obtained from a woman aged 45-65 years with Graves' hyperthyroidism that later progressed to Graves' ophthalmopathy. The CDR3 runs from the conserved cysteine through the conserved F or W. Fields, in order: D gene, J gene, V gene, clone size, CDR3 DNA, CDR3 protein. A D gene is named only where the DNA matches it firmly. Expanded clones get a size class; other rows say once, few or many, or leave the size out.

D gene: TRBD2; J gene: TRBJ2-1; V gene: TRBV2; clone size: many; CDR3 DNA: TGTGCCAGCAGTGGGGCTAGCGGATACAATGAGCAGTTCTTC; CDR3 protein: CASSGASGYNEQFF
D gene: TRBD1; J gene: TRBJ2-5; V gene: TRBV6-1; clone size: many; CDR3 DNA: TGTGCCAGCAGTGAAAGGACAGGGGGCTTAGGATTCGAGGAGACCCAGTACTTC; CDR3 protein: CASSERTGGLGFEETQYF
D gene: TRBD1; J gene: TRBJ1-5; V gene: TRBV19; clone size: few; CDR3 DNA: TGTGCCAGTAGTGAACAGGGGTCTCAGCCCCAGCATTTT; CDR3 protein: CASSEQGSQPQHF
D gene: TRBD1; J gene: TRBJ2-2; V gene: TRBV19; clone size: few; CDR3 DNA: TGTGCCACTCACCGGACAGGGTTAAGCACCGGGGAGCTGTTTTTT; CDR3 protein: CATHRTGLSTGELFF
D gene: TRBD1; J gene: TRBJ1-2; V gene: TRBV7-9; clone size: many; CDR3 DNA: TGTGCCAGCAGCGCCACGGGACAGGAACTTAACCATGGCTACACCTTC; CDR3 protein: CASSATGQELNHGYTF
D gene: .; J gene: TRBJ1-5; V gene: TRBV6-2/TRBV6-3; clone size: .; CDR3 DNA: TGTGCCAGCAGGTTGGGCGCGGGCAATCAGCCCCAGCATTTT; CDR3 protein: CASRLGAGNQPQHF
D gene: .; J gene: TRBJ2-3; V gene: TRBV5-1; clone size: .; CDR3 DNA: TGCGCCAGCAGCTTGTCAAAGGCCAAGGGAGATACGCAGTATTTT; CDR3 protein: CASSLSKAKGDTQYF
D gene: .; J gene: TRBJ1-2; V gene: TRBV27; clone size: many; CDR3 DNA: TGTGCCAGCAGCGGAAGGGGGAGGAATGACTACACCTTC; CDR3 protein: CASSGRGRNDYTF
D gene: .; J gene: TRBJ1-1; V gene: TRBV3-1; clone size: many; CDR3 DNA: TGTGCCAGCAGCCAAAGTCACGGGGGCTGGAACACTGAAGCTTTCTTT; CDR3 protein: CASSQSHGGWNTEAFF
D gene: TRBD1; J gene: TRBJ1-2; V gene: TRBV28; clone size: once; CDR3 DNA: TGTGCCAGCAGGAGACCTCGGGGGACAGGGGAGTATGGCTACACCTTC; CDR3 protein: CASRRPRGTGEYGYTF
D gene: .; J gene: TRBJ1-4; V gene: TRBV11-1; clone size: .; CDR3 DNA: TGTGCCAGCAGCCGGGACACTTCAACTAATGAAAAACTGTTTTTT; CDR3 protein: CASSRDTSTNEKLFF
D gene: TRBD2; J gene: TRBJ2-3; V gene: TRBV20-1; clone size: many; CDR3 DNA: TGCAGTGGGACTAGCGGGAGCACAGATACGCAGTATTTT; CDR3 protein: CSGTSGSTDTQYF
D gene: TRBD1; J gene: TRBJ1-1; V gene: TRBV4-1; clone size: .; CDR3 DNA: TGCGCCAGCAGCTTGACAGGGAATATGAACACTGAAGCTTTCTTT; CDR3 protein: CASSLTGNMNTEAFF
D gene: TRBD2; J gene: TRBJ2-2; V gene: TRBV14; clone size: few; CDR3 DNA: TGTGCCAGCAGGGGGGGGGACGCCACGAACACCGGGGAGCTGTTTTTT; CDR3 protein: CASRGGDATNTGELFF
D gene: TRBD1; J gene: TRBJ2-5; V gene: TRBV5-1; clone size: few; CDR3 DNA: TGCGCCAGCTCGACAGGGTACTCGGAGACCCAGTACTTC; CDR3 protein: CASSTGYSETQYF
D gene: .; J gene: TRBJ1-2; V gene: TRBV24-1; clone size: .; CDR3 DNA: TGTGCCACCAAGGGACTCTATGGCTACACCTTC; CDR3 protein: CATKGLYGYTF
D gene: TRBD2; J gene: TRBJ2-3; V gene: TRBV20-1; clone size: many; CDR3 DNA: TGCAGTGCCCGGATGGGGGGACTAACAGATACGCAGTATTTT; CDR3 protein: CSARMGGLTDTQYF
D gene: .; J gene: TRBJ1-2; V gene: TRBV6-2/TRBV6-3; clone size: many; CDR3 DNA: TGTGCCAGCAGTTTTCAACAGAGGTCTGGCTACACCTTC; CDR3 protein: CASSFQQRSGYTF
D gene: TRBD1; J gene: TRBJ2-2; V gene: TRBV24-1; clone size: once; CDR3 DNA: TGTGCCACCAGTTCGACAGGGGCCACCGGGGAGCTGTTTTTT; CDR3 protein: CATSSTGATGELFF
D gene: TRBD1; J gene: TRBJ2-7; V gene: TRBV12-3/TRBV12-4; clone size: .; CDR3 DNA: TGTGCCAGCAGATTGGGACAGGGGACCTACGAGCAGTACTTC; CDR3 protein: CASRLGQGTYEQYF
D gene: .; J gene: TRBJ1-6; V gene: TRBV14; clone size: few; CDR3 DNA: TGTGCCAGCAGCCGTAGAGGAGCAGCCAATAATTCACCCCTCCACTTT; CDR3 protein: CASSRRGAANNSPLHF
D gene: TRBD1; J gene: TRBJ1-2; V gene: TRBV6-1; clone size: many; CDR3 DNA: TGTGCCAGCAGTCCGACAGGGGTGCCTAATGGCTACACCTTC; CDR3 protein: CASSPTGVPNGYTF
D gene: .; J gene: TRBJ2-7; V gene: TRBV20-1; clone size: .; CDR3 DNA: TGCAGTGCGGGCTTTAGGCTGAGGGGGGCGTCCTACGAGCAGTACTTC; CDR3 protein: CSAGFRLRGASYEQYF
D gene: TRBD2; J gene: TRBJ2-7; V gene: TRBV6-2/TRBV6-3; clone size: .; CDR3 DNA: TGTGCCAGCAGTTCACACGGGGGGGGCGGGAGGCTATACGAGCAGTACTTC; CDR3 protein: CASSSHGGGGRLYEQYF
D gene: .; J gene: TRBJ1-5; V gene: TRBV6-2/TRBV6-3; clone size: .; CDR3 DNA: TGTGCCAGCAGTTACTCTCTGGCAGAACAGAGCAATCAGCCCCAGCATTTT; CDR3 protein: CASSYSLAEQSNQPQHF
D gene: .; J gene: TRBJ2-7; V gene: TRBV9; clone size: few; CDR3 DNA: TGTGCCAGCAGCGTAGGAGTGGATAGCTCCTACGAGCAGTACTTC; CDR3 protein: CASSVGVDSSYEQYF